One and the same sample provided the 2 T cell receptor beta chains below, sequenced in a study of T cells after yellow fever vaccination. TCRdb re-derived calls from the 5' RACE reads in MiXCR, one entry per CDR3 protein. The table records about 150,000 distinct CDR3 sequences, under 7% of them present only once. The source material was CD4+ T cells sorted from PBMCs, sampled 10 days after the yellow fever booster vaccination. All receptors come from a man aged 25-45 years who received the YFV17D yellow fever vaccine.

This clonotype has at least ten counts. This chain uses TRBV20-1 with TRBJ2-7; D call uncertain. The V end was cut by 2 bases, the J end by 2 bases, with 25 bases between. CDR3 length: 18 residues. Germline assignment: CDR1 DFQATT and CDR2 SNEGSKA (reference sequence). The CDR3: CSARLPIFAGISPYEQYF. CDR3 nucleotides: TGCAGTGCTAGACTTCCCATCTTCGCTGGAATTTCTCCCTACGAGCAGTACTTC.

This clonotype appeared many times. This CDR3 reads CASSYGTSGPKRDTQYF. DNA of the CDR3: TGTGCCAGCAGTTACGGGACTAGCGGCCCTAAGAGAGATACGCAGTATTTT. The V call is TRBV6-2 or TRBV6-3, the J call TRBJ2-3; 11 bases line up with TRBD2. Germline V CDR1 and CDR2: MNHEY, SVGEGT. Trimming at V came to 2 bases and at J to 5 bases, leaving 9 bases not matched to a gene. The CDR3 has 17 residues.